This T cell receptor beta chain stems from a study of T cells expressing NK-cell markers. Study details: Source material for TCR beta repertoires consisted of sorted CD3+CD56+NKG2C+, CD3+CD56+NKG2C- and CD3+CD56-NKG2C+ T cells.

UMIs accompanied the 5'RACE template switching by which TCR beta cDNA was made. TCRdb re-analyzed the 5' RACE reads; it lists each CDR3 protein once, without DNA. The sample has 550,000 to 600,000 distinct CDR3 sequences. Comments on this clonotype: Its target is not known.

In germline, CDR1 is MDHEN, CDR2 SYDVKM. The CDR3 contains 14 residues. Study-wide findings and caveats: Clones of NKG2C+ T cells that had expanded were of unclear HCMV specificity.

The chain employs TRBV28 and TRBJ2-3; absent DNA, TCRdb's TRBD1 call cannot be checked. This TCR came from a man aged 18 to 30 in good health. The specimen sequenced was blood T cells: a sorted CD56 or NKG2C T cell subset, CD4+ or CD8+ T cells, or bulk PBMC T cells (not recorded which). The CDR3 here is CASRQKRALDTQYF.